This entry features one T cell receptor beta chain sequence. Its antigen is unknown. These data belong to a study of CD8+ T cells in alopecia areata. Regarding the study as a whole: Resident alphabeta T-cell populations of normal skin are likewise subject to sequencing in scalp samples. Greater clonality was observed in lesional scalp samples, especially alopecia totalis/universalis, versus normal scalp. Possibly as an HLA-related effect, TCR sharing across patients appeared less clear than in mice.

cDNA reverse transcribed from extracted RNA served as the sequencing template. This table comes from immunoSEQ multiplex PCR, and its TCRdb copy is limited to in-frame clones, with some not included. The table lists roughly 64,000 clones, roughly two fifths of them singletons. Trimming cost V 7 bases and J 5 bases; bases outside gene matches: 7. This CDR3 is built from 13 residues. CDR1 and CDR2 from the germline V gene are SGDLS and YYNGEE. Both peripheral blood and punch biopsies of lesional scalp skin were obtained from patients who had alopecia areata. The receptor's source is a human donor with alopecia areata. The J gene is TRBJ2-3, the V gene TRBV9; 7 bases agree with TRBD2. The sample consisted of NKG2D-low CD8+ T cells sorted from blood. The CDR3, as DNA: TGTGCCAGCGAGGGAGGGGCGGTAGATACGCAGTATTTT. This sequence encodes CASEGGAVDTQYF. Supplemented by reference TRBV9 and TRBJ2-3, the full variable domain reads DSGVTQTPKHLITATGQRVTLRCSPRSGDLSVYWYQQSLDQGLQFLIQYYNGEERAKGNILERFSAQQFPDLHSELNLSSLELGDSALYFCASEGGAVDTQYFGPGTRLTVL.